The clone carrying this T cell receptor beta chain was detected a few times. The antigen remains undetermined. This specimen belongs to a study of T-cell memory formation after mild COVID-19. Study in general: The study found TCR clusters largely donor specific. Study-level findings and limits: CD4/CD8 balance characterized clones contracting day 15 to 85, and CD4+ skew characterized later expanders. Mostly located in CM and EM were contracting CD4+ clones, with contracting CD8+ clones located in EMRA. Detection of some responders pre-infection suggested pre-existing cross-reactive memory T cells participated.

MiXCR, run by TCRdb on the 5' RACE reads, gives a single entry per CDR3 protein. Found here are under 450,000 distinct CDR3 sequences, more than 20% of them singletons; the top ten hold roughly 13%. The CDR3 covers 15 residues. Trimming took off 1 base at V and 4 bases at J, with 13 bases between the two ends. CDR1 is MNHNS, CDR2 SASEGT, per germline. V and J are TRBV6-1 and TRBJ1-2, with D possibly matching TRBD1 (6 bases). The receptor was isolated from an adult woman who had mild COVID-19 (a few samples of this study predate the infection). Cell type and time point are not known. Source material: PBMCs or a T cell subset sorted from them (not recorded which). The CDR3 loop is CASSEGGATGYGYTF. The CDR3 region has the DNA TGTGCCAGCAGTGAAGGGGGGGCGACGGGCTATGGCTACACCTTC.